This T cell receptor beta chain came from a study of cytomegalovirus exposure and HLA in healthy donors. Study overall: One earlier analysis, a look at 200 million or so T cells, found 117 million unique TCR beta sequences. Overall study findings and caveats: The authors listed 150 to 200 TCR beta chains as cytomegalovirus-associated. Earlier results showed most TCR beta V segments being productive about 90% or about 30% of the time.

CDR1 and CDR2 (germline): SQVTM, ANQGSEA. The CDR3 loop spans 12 amino acids. Trimming at V came to 6 bases and at J to 6 bases, leaving 7 bases not matched to a gene. As regards this clone: Its antigen is as yet unknown.

Primers included in the PCR were 60 Vbeta and 13 Jbeta primers. Methods used by the authors: Unique TCR beta chains totaled 80 million to 100 million in a later count, with roughly 11 million of them shared. Sequencing was performed with immunoSEQ multiplex PCR; in TCRdb, only in-frame clones are kept and a portion is missing. That table gives V, J and clone size, and the DNA gave D and trimming. This table has around 200,000 clones, 75% to 85% appearing once. The rearrangement joins TRBV29-1 to TRBJ1-2; 7 bases match TRBD1. This clonotype was obtained from a woman aged 40 to 50 in good health and CMV-seronegative. Sequenced material: PBMCs. CDR3 DNA sequence: TGCAGCGTGAACTCCGGGACAGATGGCTACACCTTC. Its translation is CSVNSGTDGYTF.